This T cell receptor (beta chain) was sequenced during a study of T-cell memory formation after mild COVID-19. Study-level background: There were largely donor-specific TCR clusters. Study-wide results and caveats: Clones which contracted sat mainly in CM and EM if CD4+, and in EMRA if CD8+.

As concerns this clonotype: Its target is unknown.

This CDR3 region has 13 residues. Germline V gene lookup returns CDR1 MNHEY and CDR2 SVGAGI. V was clipped by 6 bases and J by 8 bases, with 13 bases between them. The authors produced TCR alpha and TCR beta cDNA libraries with sample barcodes and UMIs by 5'RACE using constant-segment primers. TCRdb itself ran the 5' RACE reads through MiXCR, one entry per CDR3 protein. The sample yields about 180,000 distinct CDR3 sequences, under 20% seen once. Sequenced sample: PBMCs or a T cell subset sorted from them (not recorded which). This rearrangement joins TRBV6-5 to TRBJ2-2, with D unresolved. The clonotype comes from a man aged 18 to 35 who had mild COVID-19 (a few samples of this study predate the infection). Cell type and time point are not known. The chain's CDR3 is CASRPVLGGELFF. In nucleotides, the CDR3 is TGTGCCAGCAGACCCGTGCTTGGAGGGGAGCTGTTTTTT.